This T cell receptor (beta chain) was identified in a study of blood T cell repertoires in COVID-19. As for the study in general: Specimens from acute and convalescent COVID-19 originated in the United States, Italy and Spain. T cells, B-cell-depleted T cells, or PBMCs provided the cDNA or gDNA that served as material.

Authors' methods: Estimation of nucleated cell counts was performed using reference gene primer amplification. Only in-frame clones appear in the TCRdb table, and some are missing; sequencing was by immunoSEQ multiplex PCR. V and J calls and clone size are those listed in that table; D and trimming were worked out from the DNA. Among about 240,000 clones listed, about 85% were seen once. Per germline, CDR1 MNHEY and CDR2 SMNVEV (reference sequence). V was shortened by 6 bases and J by 2 bases, with 11 bases between the two germline ends. This CDR3 spans 14 amino acids. The clonotype comes from a woman between 55 and 75 years old with active or convalescent COVID-19. The source material was peripheral blood. The genes are TRBV27 and TRBJ2-1; a possible D gene is TRBD2 (5 bases). DNA for the CDR3: TGTGCCAGCAGCCGACTATCGACCTACAATGAGCAGTTCTTC. This gives the protein CASSRLSTYNEQFF.